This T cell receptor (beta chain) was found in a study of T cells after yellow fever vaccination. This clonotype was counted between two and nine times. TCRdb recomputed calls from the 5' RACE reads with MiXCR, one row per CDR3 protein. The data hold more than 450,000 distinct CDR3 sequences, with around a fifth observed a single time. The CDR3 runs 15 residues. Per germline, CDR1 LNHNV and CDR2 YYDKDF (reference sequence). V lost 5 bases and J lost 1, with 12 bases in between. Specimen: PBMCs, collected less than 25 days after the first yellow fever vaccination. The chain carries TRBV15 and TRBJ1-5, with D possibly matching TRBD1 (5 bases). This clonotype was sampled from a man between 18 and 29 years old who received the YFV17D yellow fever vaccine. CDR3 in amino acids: CATSLSPGSNQPQHF. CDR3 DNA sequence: TGTGCCACCAGCCTCTCTCCAGGGAGCAATCAGCCCCAGCATTTT.